This is a list of T cell receptor beta chains from one sample in a study of tumor and adjacent non-tumor tissue in lung cancer. TCRdb fed the multiplex PCR reads into MiXCR, producing one record per CDR3 protein. The data contain some 100,000 distinct CDR3 sequences, more than 70% of them seen just once; the ten biggest clones take up about 40%. Sequencing input: lung tumor tissue. The receptor set was obtained from a woman aged 60-75 years with non-small cell lung cancer. Both conserved end residues are part of each CDR3. A D gene is named only where the DNA matches it firmly. Clone size is shown for a subset of rows, as once, few, many or a class of expanded clone.

v_call: TRBV6-5; j_call: TRBJ2-7; clone_size: .; d_call: .; cdr3_aa: CASRTTFRATLTYEQYF; cdr3_nt: TGTGCCAGTCGCACCACTTTTAGGGCGACCCTGACCTACGAGCAGTACTTC
v_call: TRBV20-1; j_call: TRBJ2-7; clone_size: many; d_call: .; cdr3_aa: CSARDWEVGGYEQYF; cdr3_nt: TGCAGTGCTAGAGATTGGGAAGTAGGGGGCTACGAGCAGTACTTC
v_call: TRBV11-3; j_call: TRBJ2-1; clone_size: .; d_call: .; cdr3_aa: CASSLRQSAYIEQFF; cdr3_nt: TGTGCCAGCAGCTTGAGACAGTCGGCCTACATTGAGCAGTTCTTC
v_call: TRBV6-6; j_call: TRBJ2-7; clone_size: .; d_call: .; cdr3_aa: CAISDKMGYEQYF; cdr3_nt: TGTGCTATCAGTGACAAGATGGGCTACGAGCAGTACTTC
v_call: TRBV20-1; j_call: TRBJ2-7; clone_size: .; d_call: TRBD2; cdr3_aa: CSAKQITSGGVDGLYF; cdr3_nt: TGCAGTGCTAAACAAATAACTAGCGGGGGGGTCGACGGGCTGTACTTC
v_call: TRBV29-1; j_call: TRBJ2-7; clone_size: .; d_call: .; cdr3_aa: CSVGGTPSSVYGQYF; cdr3_nt: TGCAGCGTTGGGGGGACACCCAGTTCAGTCTACGGGCAGTACTTC
v_call: TRBV11-3; j_call: TRBJ2-1; clone_size: .; d_call: TRBD2; cdr3_aa: CVSSLELTSGSHNKHFF; cdr3_nt: TGTGTCAGCAGTTTAGAGTTGACTAGCGGGAGCCACAATAAGCACTTCTTC
v_call: TRBV6-6; j_call: TRBJ2-1; clone_size: many; d_call: .; cdr3_aa: CASSRGTDNEQFF; cdr3_nt: TGTGCCAGCAGCAGGGGGACTGACAATGAGCAGTTCTTC
v_call: TRBV11-1; j_call: TRBJ1-2; clone_size: .; d_call: .; cdr3_aa: CTSSSQGPLYGYNF; cdr3_nt: TGTACTAGCAGCTCACAGGGCCCGCTCTATGGCTACAACTTC
v_call: TRBV11-1; j_call: TRBJ2-3; clone_size: .; d_call: TRBD2; cdr3_aa: CASRSPLGGGSTDMQYF; cdr3_nt: TGTGCCAGCAGATCCCCCCTGGGGGGGGGAAGCACAGATATGCAGTATTTT
v_call: TRBV28; j_call: TRBJ2-5; clone_size: .; d_call: .; cdr3_aa: CASSRPGETQYF; cdr3_nt: TGTGCCAGCAGTCGGCCCGGGGAGACTCAGTACTTC
v_call: TRBV18; j_call: TRBJ1-5; clone_size: many; d_call: .; cdr3_aa: CASSPLQGTDQPQHF; cdr3_nt: TGTGCCAGCTCACCCCTACAGGGAACAGATCAGCCCCAGCATTTT
v_call: TRBV11-3; j_call: TRBJ2-5; clone_size: .; d_call: .; cdr3_aa: CISSLSETQYF; cdr3_nt: TGTATCAGCAGCTTATCGGAGACCCAGTATTTC